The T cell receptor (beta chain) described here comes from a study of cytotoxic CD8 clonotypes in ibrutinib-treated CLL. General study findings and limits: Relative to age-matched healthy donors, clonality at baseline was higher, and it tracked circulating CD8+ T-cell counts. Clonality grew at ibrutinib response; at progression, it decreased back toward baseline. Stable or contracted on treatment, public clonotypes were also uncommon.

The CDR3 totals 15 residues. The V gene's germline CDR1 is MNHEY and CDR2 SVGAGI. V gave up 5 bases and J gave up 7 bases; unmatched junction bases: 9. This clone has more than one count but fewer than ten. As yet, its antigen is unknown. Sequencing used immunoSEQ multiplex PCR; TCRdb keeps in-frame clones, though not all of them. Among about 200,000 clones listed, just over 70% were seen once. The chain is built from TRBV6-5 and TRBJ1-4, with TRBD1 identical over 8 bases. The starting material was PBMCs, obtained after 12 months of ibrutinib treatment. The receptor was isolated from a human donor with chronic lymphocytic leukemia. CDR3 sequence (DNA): TGTGCCAGCAGTAAGGACAGGGCTGGCGGTGAAAAACTGTTTTTT. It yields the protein CASSKDRAGGEKLFF.